The sequence of this T cell receptor beta chain was determined in a study of T cells in Graves' hyperthyroidism and ophthalmopathy. This clonotype has at least ten counts. A patient was excluded if there was uncontrolled infection, other autoimmune disease, pregnancy or lactation. Clinical symptoms, serum thyroxine, TRAb, thyroid ultrasound and orbital computed tomography informed diagnoses. Germline CDR1 is SGDLS and CDR2 is YYNGEE. This CDR3 is 15 amino acids long. The germline V and J ends were trimmed by 4 bases and 4 bases, with 17 bases remaining between them. Amplified TCR beta CDR3 regions derived from RNA transcripts. The TCR CDR3 was amplified in a first-round RT-PCR using the HTBI primer set. TCRdb re-analysed the multiplex PCR reads in MiXCR, keeping a single row per CDR3 protein. The sample carries 480,000 or so distinct CDR3 sequences, around 50% recorded once.

Sample: peripheral blood or thyroid tissue (not recorded which). V usage is TRBV9 and J usage is TRBJ2-5, with D hard to call. The TCR originated in an adult woman with Graves' disease, either hyperthyroidism or ophthalmopathy (not recorded which). CDR3 sequence (DNA): TGTGCCAGCAGCCTCCCCCGCCCCCCCCCAGAGACCCAGTACTTC. This sequence encodes CASSLPRPPPETQYF.